This entry lists 27 T cell receptor beta chains sequenced from one sample in a study of T cell responses to AZD1222 COVID-19 vaccine. Generated by immunoSEQ multiplex PCR, the TCRdb table keeps only in-frame clones and is missing some. This sample has approximately 110,000 clones; approximately 86% occur once, and the top ten carry around 13%. Specimen: peripheral blood, collected on day 0 of MenACWY control vaccination. The origin of the receptors is an adult in good health.

The V and J genes are TRBV5-6 and TRBJ1-1, with 9 bases fitting TRBD1. Germline trimming cut 4 bases from V and 0 bases from J; bases unmatched to any gene: 10. Germline V gene lookup returns CDR1 SGHDT and CDR2 YYEEEE. The CDR3 length is 17 residues. The CDR3 DNA is TGTGCCAGCAGCCGGCGAACAGGGGGCGTTCTGAACACTGAAGCTTTCTTT. Protein sequence: CASSRRTGGVLNTEAFF.

The chain carries TRBV7-2 and TRBJ2-3; 7 bases line up with TRBD2. The CDR3 loop spans 15 amino acids. The germline V gene has CDR1 SGHTA and CDR2 FQGNSA. V was clipped by 8 bases and J by 2 bases; unmatched bases: 10. The CDR3 here is CASRASGLVTDTQYF. CDR3 in DNA: TGTGCCAGCCGGGCTAGCGGACTAGTCACAGATACGCAGTATTTT.

This clone has more than one count but fewer than ten. The chain employs TRBV5-1 and TRBJ2-7; 7 bases map to TRBD1. The CDR3 runs to 17 residues. V was clipped by 0 bases and J by 2 bases; unmatched bases: 11. Germline CDR1 reads SGHRS; CDR2 reads YFSETQ. For the CDR3, the DNA is TGCGCCAGCAGCTTGGAAGGGTCCCGACAGGGAACCTACGAGCAGTACTTC. Residues: CASSLEGSRQGTYEQYF.

This clone came up once. The chain couples TRBV18 to TRBJ2-3, with 8 bases fitting TRBD1. Unmatched junction bases numbered 8, after V lost 6 bases and J lost 3 bases. The CDR3 is made up of 15 amino acids. Germline loops: CDR1 KGHSH, CDR2 LQKENI. The CDR3 loop is CASSRSRGLTDTQYF. CDR3 in DNA: TGTGCCAGCTCGCGATCCAGGGGGCTGACAGATACGCAGTATTTT.

This rearrangement joins TRBV19 to TRBJ1-4; unclear D gene. This CDR3 has 13 residues. CDR1 LNHDA and CDR2 SQIVND come from the germline V gene (reference sequence). V was clipped by 5 bases and J by 8 bases, with 12 bases between them. The CDR3 bases are TGTGCCAGTAGTCATGGGCCTTCCGAAAAACTGTTTTTT. Translation: CASSHGPSEKLFF.

This chain uses TRBV7-3 with TRBJ2-3; D gene unclear. CDR3 length equals 16 residues. V was pared by 5 bases and J by 4 bases, with 19 bases between. Germline lookup yields CDR1 SGHTA and CDR2 FQGTGA. As DNA, the CDR3 is TGTGCCAGCAGCCCCGCTTCCGGCAGCCATGCAGATACGCAGTATTTT. It encodes CASSPASGSHADTQYF.

The chain employs TRBV30 and TRBJ2-3, with D maybe TRBD2 (5 bases). This CDR3 contains 12 residues. Germline assignment: CDR1 GTSNPN and CDR2 SVGIG (reference sequence). V lost 5 bases, J lost 4 bases, and 10 bases lay in between. As DNA, the CDR3 is TGTGCCTGGGGAGAGAGGGCAGATACGCAGTATTTT. It is translated as CAWGERADTQYF.

V usage is TRBV11-2 and J usage is TRBJ2-1, with D unclear. Germline loops: CDR1 SGHAT, CDR2 FQNNGV. Trimming pared 1 base from V and 6 bases from J, leaving 7 bases between. The CDR3 is 13 amino acids. CDR3 region: CASSLGRTNEQFF. CDR3 nucleotide sequence: TGTGCCAGCAGCTTAGGCCGAACCAATGAGCAGTTCTTC.

The DNA of the CDR3 is TGTGCCAGCAGCCTCACGGTCGGGGGAAAACTGTTTTTT. Translating gives CASSLTVGGKLFF. The J gene is TRBJ1-4, the V gene TRBV27; D may be TRBD1 (5 bases). The CDR3 contains 13 residues. CDR1 MNHEY and CDR2 SMNVEV come from the germline V gene (reference sequence). V dropped 6 bases and J dropped 10 bases, with 15 bases sitting between them.

The genes are TRBV5-4 and TRBJ2-7; 7 positions match TRBD1. The CDR3 is made up of 14 amino acids. Germline V gives CDR1 SGHNT, CDR2 YYREEE (reference sequence). The V gene end was trimmed by 5 bases and the J gene end by 6 bases; junction bases not matched to a gene: 11. The CDR3, as DNA: TGTGCCAGCAGACCCGGGACAGATATGGGCGAGCAGTACTTC. It translates to CASRPGTDMGEQYF.

Only a few counts were recorded for this clone. The rearrangement uses TRBV7-2 and TRBJ1-4; 7 bases fit TRBD1. The CDR3 has 16 amino acids. Germline CDR1 SGHTA, CDR2 FQGNSA. With 1 base clipped from V and 7 bases from J, the junction kept 9 bases outside the gene matches. For the CDR3, the DNA is TGTGCCAGCAGCTTAGGACCGGGACAGACCTTTGAAAAACTGTTTTTT. As protein: CASSLGPGQTFEKLFF.

The chain has TRBV28 and TRBJ1-3; perhaps TRBD1 as D (5 bases). This CDR3 has 15 residues. Trimming removed 5 bases at V and 4 bases at J, with 15 bases between. Germline assignment: CDR1 MDHEN and CDR2 SYDVKM. The DNA of the CDR3 is TGTGCCAGCAGTCTCAGCAACGGGGGAGGAAACACCATATATTTT. Protein product: CASSLSNGGGNTIYF.

The chain recombines TRBV7-6 with TRBJ2-4, with a tentative D call TRBD1 (5 bases). The germline gives CDR1 SGHVS, CDR2 FNYEAQ. V shed 1 base and J shed 3 bases, with 10 bases lying between them. CDR3 length: 15 residues. Written as DNA, the CDR3 is TGTGCCAGCAGCTTAGAGGGGTACGGCAAAAACATTCAGTACTTC. It is translated as CASSLEGYGKNIQYF.

The chain employs TRBV5-1 and TRBJ2-5; 7 nucleotides match TRBD1. CDR3 length: 14 amino acids. Per the germline V gene, CDR1 is SGHRS and CDR2 is YFSETQ. V lost 6 bases to trimming and J lost 4 bases; unmatched junction nucleotides: 9. The CDR3 protein is CASTRQGPPETQYF. CDR3 nucleotide sequence: TGCGCCAGCACCCGACAGGGCCCACCAGAGACCCAGTACTTC.

The chain has TRBV7-8 and TRBJ1-2; 9 bases fit TRBD1. Germline V gives CDR1 SGHVS, CDR2 FQNEAQ. The CDR3 totals 16 residues. The junction had 7 bases not matched to a gene; V was cut back by 4 bases and J by 1 base. The CDR3 DNA follows: TGTGCCAGCAGCTGGAAGGCGGGACAGGGTAACTATGGCTACACCTTC. It is translated as CASSWKAGQGNYGYTF. Together with reference TRBV7-8 and TRBJ1-2, the CDR3 gives the full variable domain: GAGVSQSPRYKVAKRGQDVALRCDPISGHVSLFWYQQALGQGPEFLTYFQNEAQLDKSGLPSDRFFAERPEGSVSTLKIQRTQQEDSAVYLCASSWKAGQGNYGYTFGSGTRLTVV.

The rearrangement uses TRBV2 and TRBJ2-1; 9 nucleotides line up with TRBD2. Looked up from germline, CDR1 is SNHLY and CDR2 is FYNNEI. The CDR3 spans 15 residues. Trimming took 6 bases from V and 8 from J; bases not matched to a gene: 11. CDR3 sequence (DNA): TGTGCCAGCAGGGGGACTAGCCTGAGAGTCGATGAGCAGTTCTTC. Translating gives CASRGTSLRVDEQFF.

This clone was recorded once. The J gene is TRBJ2-3, the V gene TRBV6-2 or TRBV6-3; 9 positions agree with TRBD2. The germline CDR1 and CDR2 sequences are MNHEY and SVGEGT. J was trimmed by 0 bases and V by 1 base; bases with no gene match: 8. CDR3 length: 18 amino acids. In DNA form, the CDR3 reads TGTGCCAGCAGTTACTTAGCGGGGGCCCCAGCTAGCACAGATACGCAGTATTTT. This encodes CASSYLAGAPASTDTQYF.

V and J are TRBV4-3 and TRBJ1-1; D gene unclear. With 6 bases removed from V and 1 base from J, the gap between germline ends came to 9 bases. Germline V gene data show CDR1 as LGHNA and CDR2 as YSLEER. The CDR3 is 13 residues long. The CDR3 loop is CASRLGGNTEAFF. Here the CDR3 DNA reads TGCGCCAGCAGACTCGGTGGGAACACTGAAGCTTTCTTT.

V gene TRBV7-6 combines with J gene TRBJ2-7; 8 nucleotides agree with TRBD2. Germline values: CDR1 SGHVS, CDR2 FNYEAQ. Trimming removed 5 bases from V and 0 bases from J; junction bases left unmatched: 9. The CDR3 totals 16 residues. The CDR3 region has the DNA TGTGCCAGCAGCCCCGAGGGAGCGGGAGCCTCCTACGAGCAGTACTTC. Translation gives CASSPEGAGASYEQYF.

The chain's CDR3 is CASSPQGQSKLFF. In DNA form, the CDR3 reads TGTGCCAGCAGTCCTCAAGGACAGAGTAAACTGTTTTTT. V and J are TRBV3-1 (or the pseudogene TRBV3-2) and TRBJ1-4, with D perhaps TRBD1 (6 bases). CDR1 is LGHDT, CDR2 YNNKEL, per germline (reference sequence). Deletions cut 6 bases from V and 11 bases from J, with 16 bases between. This CDR3 comprises 13 residues.

The chain joins TRBV28 to TRBJ2-3, with a tentative D call TRBD1 (5 bases). There are 16 residues in the CDR3. V lost 2 bases and J lost 3, with 15 bases in between. The germline gives CDR1 MDHEN, CDR2 SYDVKM. This CDR3 is CASSLTGTALTDTQYF. The CDR3, as DNA: TGTGCCAGCAGTTTAACAGGCACCGCGCTAACAGATACGCAGTATTTT.

The rearrangement joins TRBV9 to TRBJ1-1, with D unresolved. Germline V gene data show CDR1 as SGDLS and CDR2 as YYNGEE. The CDR3 has 19 residues. V was cut by 2 bases and J by 5 bases, with 28 bases left in between. CDR3 bases: TGTGCCAGCAGCGTCCCTAATGATCCTACTGAGCGAAGGACTACTGAAGCTTTCTTT. It yields the protein CASSVPNDPTERRTTEAFF.

The V gene is TRBV28, the J gene TRBJ1-3; D perhaps matches TRBD1 (6 bases). Trimming left V 5 bases short and J 1 base short, with 18 bases between. Per germline, CDR1 MDHEN and CDR2 SYDVKM. The CDR3 contains 17 residues. The CDR3 DNA follows: TGTGCCAGCAGTGATCCCAGGGGCAAAAGATCTGGAAACACCATATATTTT. Protein sequence: CASSDPRGKRSGNTIYF.

This clone turned up a few times. This rearrangement joins TRBV4-1 to TRBJ2-1, with 12 bases that match TRBD2. The CDR3 length is 15 residues. J lost 8 bases, V lost 4 bases, and 6 bases had no gene match. Germline CDR1 is MGHRA and CDR2 is YSYEKL. CDR3: CASSPLAGGRYEQFF. The CDR3 DNA is TGCGCCAGCAGCCCACTAGCGGGAGGCCGGTATGAGCAGTTCTTC.

In the case of this clone: This CDR3 is also generated by other DNA sequences in the sample. This sequence joins TRBV7-9 and TRBJ2-3; 8 nucleotides match TRBD1. Germline V lookup: CDR1 SEHNR, CDR2 FQNEAQ (reference sequence). The CDR3 extends over 15 amino acids. The J segment lost 0 bases and the V segment lost 4 bases, leaving 3 bases of the junction unmatched. The CDR3 region is CASSSDRGSTDTQYF. In nucleotides, the CDR3 is TGTGCCAGCAGCTCCGACAGGGGTAGCACAGATACGCAGTATTTT.

This sequence joins TRBV28 and TRBJ1-1, with TRBD1 as a possible D gene (5 bases). Germline CDR1 MDHEN, CDR2 SYDVKM. The CDR3 loop spans 15 amino acids. The germline V and J ends were trimmed by 5 bases and 4 bases, with 17 bases remaining between them. This CDR3 is CASSPLDQGGTEAFF. The CDR3 DNA sequence: TGTGCCAGCAGTCCTCTAGACCAGGGAGGCACTGAAGCTTTCTTT.

This clone was seen a single time. This chain connects TRBV5-1 to TRBJ1-1, with D possibly being TRBD1 (6 bases). The V and J ends lost 0 bases and 3 bases respectively, with 18 bases between them. The CDR3 has 17 amino acids. Germline V CDR1 and CDR2: SGHRS, YFSETQ. CDR3 region: CASSLGAGGQGYTEAFF. CDR3 coding DNA: TGCGCCAGCAGCTTGGGTGCGGGGGGCCAGGGGTACACTGAAGCTTTCTTT.